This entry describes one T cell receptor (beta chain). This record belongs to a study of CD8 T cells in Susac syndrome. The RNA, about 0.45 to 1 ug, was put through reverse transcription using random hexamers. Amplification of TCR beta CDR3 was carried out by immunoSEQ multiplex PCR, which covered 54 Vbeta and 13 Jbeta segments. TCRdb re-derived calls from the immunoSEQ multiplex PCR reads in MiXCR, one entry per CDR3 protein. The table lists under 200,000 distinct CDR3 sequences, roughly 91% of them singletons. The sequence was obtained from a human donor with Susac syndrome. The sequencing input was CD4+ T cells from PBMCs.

The CDR3, as DNA: TGTGCCAGCTCGCCAGTCGATAGCAATCAGCCCCAGCATTTT. Translating gives CASSPVDSNQPQHF. The chain carries TRBV18 and TRBJ1-5, with D unclear. V lost 6 bases and J 0 bases, leaving 9 bases between the germline ends. This CDR3 has 14 amino acids. The germline gives CDR1 KGHSH, CDR2 LQKENI.